These 31 T cell receptor beta chains were sequenced from one sample in a study of CD8 T cells in Susac syndrome. After extraction with the RNeasy kit, about 0.5 to 1 ug of the RNA was reverse transcribed using random hexamers. MiXCR, run by TCRdb on the immunoSEQ multiplex PCR reads, gives a single entry per CDR3 protein. The sample gives tens of thousands of distinct CDR3 sequences, approximately 94% of which show up once; about 0.52% is in the top ten. Sequenced material: CD4+ T cells from PBMCs. The receptor source for this set is a human donor with Susac syndrome.

The chain joins TRBV29-1 to TRBJ1-2, with TRBD1 as a possible D gene (5 bases). Trimming pared 7 bases from V and 5 bases from J, leaving 8 bases between. In germline, CDR1 is SQVTM, CDR2 ANQGSEA. This CDR3 comprises 10 residues. This CDR3 reads CSGGDYGYTF. In nucleotides, the CDR3 is TGCAGCGGGGGGGATTATGGCTACACCTTC.

The chain employs TRBV4-1 and TRBJ2-7; no clear D. The CDR3 runs to 17 residues. V lost 0 bases, J lost 4 bases, and 19 bases lay in between. Germline CDR1 is MGHRA and CDR2 is YSYEKL. CDR3 sequence reads: CASSQESGPSLGYEQYF. DNA of the CDR3: TGCGCCAGCAGCCAAGAATCAGGCCCATCGCTAGGGTACGAGCAGTACTTC.

This sequence joins TRBV11-2 and TRBJ1-4, with unresolved D. The V end lost 4 bases, the J end lost 10 bases, and 10 bases lay between the germline ends. The germline V gene has CDR1 SGHAT and CDR2 FQNNGV. The CDR3 has 12 residues. Written as DNA, the CDR3 is TGTGCCAGCAGCTCCACTTGGGGAAAACTGTTTTTT. Its protein product is CASSSTWGKLFF.

The rearrangement links TRBV7-2 to TRBJ2-3; D is uncertain. With 1 base removed from V and 0 bases from J, the gap between germline ends came to 11 bases. CDR1 is SGHTA, CDR2 FQGNSA, per germline. The CDR3 sequence is 16 residues long. The CDR3 spells CASSLVFILSTDTQYF. CDR3 nucleotide sequence: TGTGCCAGCAGCTTAGTTTTTATTCTTAGCACAGATACGCAGTATTTT.

The chain recombines TRBV2 with TRBJ2-3; weak D call: TRBD1 (6 bases). CDR1 is SNHLY and CDR2 is FYNNEI in the germline V gene. CDR3 length: 14 residues. V lost 5 bases and J lost 2, with 11 bases in between. This CDR3 is CASSRTDNTDTQYF. The CDR3 region has the DNA TGTGCCAGCAGTCGGACAGATAACACAGATACGCAGTATTTT.

This clonotype has just one count. The chain joins TRBV5-1 to TRBJ2-1, with 9 bases matching TRBD2. In germline, CDR1 is SGHRS, CDR2 YFSETQ. The CDR3 spans 17 residues. After removal of 4 bases from V and 7 bases from J, the junction contained 15 bases not matched to a gene. The CDR3 coding sequence is TGCGCCAGCAGCGACGCCCCTAGCGGGGCAAGAAGGAATGAGCAGTTCTTC. This codes for CASSDAPSGARRNEQFF.

This chain links TRBV6-5 with TRBJ1-6, with 8 bases lining up with TRBD1. Germline V lookup: CDR1 MNHEY, CDR2 SVGAGI. The CDR3 loop spans 15 amino acids. V gave up 7 bases and J gave up 5 bases; unmatched junction bases: 7. This CDR3 reads CASTNDRGHNSPLHF. CDR3 nucleotide sequence: TGTGCCAGCACCAACGACAGGGGCCATAATTCACCCCTCCACTTT.

The chain couples TRBV11-3 to TRBJ2-1; no firm D call. This CDR3 spans 13 amino acids. Germline V gene lookup returns CDR1 SGHNT and CDR2 YENEEA. Trimming stripped 8 bases from V and 6 bases from J, with 14 bases between. The CDR3 region is CASGLNAANEQFF. Written as DNA, the CDR3 is TGTGCCAGCGGGCTAAATGCTGCCAATGAGCAGTTCTTC.

This chain uses TRBV6-2 or TRBV6-3 with TRBJ1-5; D is undetermined. V dropped 7 bases and J dropped 0 bases, with 7 bases sitting between them. This CDR3 contains 13 residues. Germline CDR1 and CDR2: MNHEY and SVGEGT. CDR3 DNA sequence: TGTGCCAGCATCTGGGATAGCAATCAGCCCCAGCATTTT. Amino acids: CASIWDSNQPQHF.

The V gene is TRBV7-6, the J gene TRBJ2-1; 10 bases are shared with TRBD2. V dropped 4 bases and J dropped 3; count of bases not matched to a gene: 12. This CDR3 is 18 amino acids long. Germline CDR1 is SGHVS and CDR2 is FNYEAQ. This CDR3 is CASSWGASGTSDYNEQFF. CDR3 bases: TGTGCCAGCAGCTGGGGAGCATCCGGGACTAGCGACTACAATGAGCAGTTCTTC.

The chain joins TRBV6-2 or TRBV6-3 to TRBJ2-6; D call uncertain. CDR3 length: 17 residues. Germline loops: CDR1 MNHEY, CDR2 SVGEGT. The V end lost 11 bases, the J end lost 2 bases, and 22 bases lay between the germline ends. CDR3 sequence: CAHSPPLGRPGANVLTF. The CDR3 coding sequence is TGTGCCCACAGTCCCCCCCTAGGACGGCCTGGGGCCAACGTCCTGACTTTC.

This clonotype was observed a single time. The chain has TRBV28 and TRBJ2-3; 8 bases fit TRBD2. V trimming: 7 bases; J trimming: 8 bases; junction bases outside the gene matches: 14. Germline V CDR1 and CDR2: MDHEN, SYDVKM. The CDR3 covers 15 residues. The DNA of the CDR3 is TGTGCCAGCACCCTGCCCGGGACTAGAGGTGGTACGCAGTATTTT. This codes for CASTLPGTRGGTQYF.

This clonotype was counted once. CDR3 residues: CASSLQPGQGPMNTEAFF. CDR3 bases: TGCGCCAGCAGCCTTCAGCCGGGACAGGGCCCAATGAACACTGAAGCTTTCTTT. The chain is built from TRBV5-1 and TRBJ1-1, with 9 bases identical to TRBD1. Germline CDR1 and CDR2: SGHRS and YFSETQ. The CDR3 contains 18 residues. V shed 4 bases, J shed 0 bases, and the junction held 13 bases outside the gene matches.

The V and J genes are TRBV18 and TRBJ2-7; D is undetermined. V shed 8 bases and J shed 4 bases, with 12 bases lying between them. Germline V gene data show CDR1 as KGHSH and CDR2 as LQKENI. The CDR3 contains 12 residues. The CDR3 here is CASTLERYEQYF. For the CDR3, the DNA is TGTGCCAGCACCCTCGAGAGATACGAGCAGTACTTC.

This sequence joins TRBV13 and TRBJ1-4; 7 bases agree with TRBD1. The V gene's germline CDR1 is PRHDT and CDR2 FYEKMQ (reference sequence). The CDR3 has 16 amino acids. After removal of 4 bases from V and 6 bases from J, the junction contained 11 bases not matched to a gene. This CDR3 reads CASSYKTTGVDEKLFF. The CDR3 nucleotides are TGTGCCAGCAGCTACAAAACCACAGGGGTGGATGAAAAACTGTTTTTT.

The CDR3 reads CASSPGTGRGSPLHF. The DNA for the CDR3 is TGTGCCAGCTCACCCGGGACAGGGCGCGGATCACCCCTCCACTTT. The chain has TRBV18 and TRBJ1-6, with 9 bases identical to TRBD1. The CDR3 totals 15 residues. V dropped 3 bases and J dropped 10; count of bases not matched to a gene: 7. Germline-derived CDR1 and CDR2 are KGHSH and LQKENI. The whole variable domain, remainder taken from reference TRBV18 and TRBJ1-6, is NAGVMQNPRHLVRRRGQEARLRCSPMKGHSHVYWYRQLPEEGLKFMVYLQKENIIDESGMPKERFSAEFPKEGPSILRIQQVVRGDSAAYFCASSPGTGRGSPLHFGNGTRLTVT.

The V and J genes are TRBV3-1 and TRBJ1-1; D gene ambiguous. Trimming pared 1 base from V and 1 base from J, leaving 4 bases between. Germline V CDR1 and CDR2: LGHDT, YNNKEL (reference sequence). The CDR3 extends over 13 amino acids. This CDR3 is CASSQGGNTEAFF. The CDR3 DNA follows: TGTGCCAGCAGCCAAGGCGGGAACACTGAAGCTTTCTTT. The variable domain in full, completed from reference TRBV3-1 and TRBJ1-1, reads DTAVSQTPKYLVTQMGNDKSIKCEQNLGHDTMYWYKQDSKKFLKIMFSYNNKELIINETVPNRFSPKSPDKAHLNLHINSLELGDSAVYFCASSQGGNTEAFFGQGTRLTVV.

This chain links TRBV15 with TRBJ1-2, with no clear D. The germline V gene has CDR1 LNHNV and CDR2 YYDKDF (reference sequence). V was trimmed by 0 bases and J by 4 bases, leaving 12 bases between them. CDR3 length: 15 residues. The CDR3 sequence: CATSREVQRGYGYTF. The CDR3 DNA reads TGTGCCACCAGCAGAGAGGTCCAGCGGGGCTATGGCTACACCTTC.

The chain uses TRBV14 and TRBJ2-3; D is unresolved. Per germline, CDR1 SGHDN and CDR2 FVKESK. V gave up 2 bases and J gave up 1 base, with 4 bases separating them. The CDR3 contains 13 residues. CDR3 sequence reads: CASSQYRTDTQYF. CDR3 nucleotides: TGTGCCAGCAGCCAATACCGCACAGATACGCAGTATTTT.

This chain joins TRBV28 and TRBJ2-5, with no clear D. The CDR3 consists of 16 residues. V was pared by 2 bases and J by 3 bases, with 16 bases between. CDR1 is MDHEN and CDR2 is SYDVKM in the germline V gene. The CDR3 spells CASSLGPAVGEETQYF. CDR3 DNA: TGTGCCAGCAGTTTAGGGCCCGCGGTTGGGGAAGAGACCCAGTACTTC. Drawing the rest from reference TRBV28 and TRBJ2-5, the complete variable domain is DVKVTQSSRYLVKRTGEKVFLECVQDMDHENMFWYRQDPGLGLRLIYFSYDVKMKEKGDIPEGYSVSREKKERFSLILESASTNQTSMYLCASSLGPAVGEETQYFGPGTRLLVL.

The chain recombines TRBV4-3 with TRBJ2-1; TRBD2 aligns across 14 bases. V shed 3 bases, J shed 12 bases, and the junction held 10 bases outside the gene matches. CDR1 is LGHNA and CDR2 is YSLEER in the germline V gene. The CDR3 runs to 16 residues. CDR3 sequence reads: CASSQTGTSGRGGQFF. The CDR3 nucleotides read TGCGCCAGCAGCCAGACCGGGACTAGCGGGAGAGGGGGGCAGTTCTTC.

The rearrangement uses TRBV27 and TRBJ2-5, with 8 bases lining up with TRBD1. The ends lost 2 bases at V and 5 bases at J; junction bases unmatched: 10. Germline V gives CDR1 MNHEY, CDR2 SMNVEV (reference sequence). The CDR3 has 16 amino acids. The CDR3 DNA sequence: TGTGCCAGCAGTTTAGGACAGGGTCCTGGTCGGGAGACCCAGTACTTC. Translated, it gives CASSLGQGPGRETQYF.

The chain is built from TRBV28 and TRBJ1-1; 8 bases match TRBD1. The length of the CDR3 is 15 residues. From germline, CDR1 is MDHEN and CDR2 SYDVKM. The junction had 10 bases not matched to a gene; V was cut back by 9 bases and J by 1 base. CDR3 DNA: TGTGCCAGTAGACAATCCGGGACAGGGAACACTGAAGCTTTCTTT. Protein: CASRQSGTGNTEAFF.

The chain employs TRBV6-6 and TRBJ2-7; 9 bases line up with TRBD2. Germline CDR1 and CDR2: MNHNY and SVGAGI (reference sequence). This CDR3 region has 16 residues. V was clipped by 5 bases and J by 3 bases; unmatched bases: 11. This CDR3 is CASSSSRGGAVYEQYF. CDR3 DNA: TGTGCCAGCAGTAGCTCTCGCGGGGGGGCCGTCTACGAGCAGTACTTC.

This clonotype was counted a few times. This chain links TRBV24-1 with TRBJ2-5, with TRBD2 as a possible D gene (6 bases). Trimming stripped 3 bases from V and 2 bases from J, with 15 bases between. CDR1 is KGHDR, CDR2 SFDVKD, per germline. CDR3 size: 16 residues. CDR3 nucleotide sequence: TGTGCCACCAGTGATGGGAGGACGGACCTTCAAGAGACCCAGTACTTC. Protein product: CATSDGRTDLQETQYF.

This rearrangement joins TRBV5-4 to TRBJ1-2, with 7 positions matching TRBD1. Germline V lookup: CDR1 SGHNT, CDR2 YYREEE (reference sequence). The junction had 8 bases not matched to a gene; V was cut back by 4 bases and J by 2 bases. The CDR3 is 15 residues long. The CDR3 loop is CASSLTGAGNYGYTF. CDR3 coding DNA: TGTGCCAGCAGCCTTACAGGGGCGGGGAACTATGGCTACACCTTC.

This sequence joins TRBV7-2 and TRBJ2-1; 9 bases are a match to TRBD2. The V and J ends lost 5 bases and 4 bases, in that order; junction bases with no gene match: 9. Germline V gene lookup returns CDR1 SGHTA and CDR2 FQGNSA. The CDR3 length is 16 residues. The CDR3 is CASSPTGTSRYNEQFF. In DNA form, the CDR3 reads TGTGCCAGCAGCCCGACCGGGACTAGCAGATACAATGAGCAGTTCTTC.

V gene TRBV11-3 combines with J gene TRBJ2-1; possibly TRBD1 or TRBD2 for D (5 bases each). CDR1 is SGHNT and CDR2 is YENEEA in the germline V gene. With 6 bases removed from V and 8 bases from J, the gap between germline ends came to 17 bases. The CDR3 is 14 residues long. The CDR3 loop reads CASRGERRPHEQFF. Written as DNA, the CDR3 is TGTGCCAGCAGAGGGGAGCGGAGGCCCCATGAGCAGTTCTTC.

The J gene is TRBJ1-1, the V gene TRBV27; D is ambiguous. CDR3 length: 13 residues. Germline V gene lookup returns CDR1 MNHEY and CDR2 SMNVEV (reference sequence). Trimming removed 4 bases at V and 0 bases at J, with 6 bases between. DNA of the CDR3: TGTGCCAGCAGTTCAGCGGTGAACACTGAAGCTTTCTTT. This translates into CASSSAVNTEAFF.

The genes are TRBV12-3 or TRBV12-4 and TRBJ1-2; the match to TRBD1 covers 8 bases. The V gene end was trimmed by 10 bases and the J gene end by 8 bases; junction bases not matched to a gene: 6. The CDR3 length is 11 residues. The CDR3 region has the DNA TGTGCCACAGGGGACAGGAGCGGCTACACCTTC. Amino acid sequence: CATGDRSGYTF.

The chain carries TRBV29-1 and TRBJ2-7, with a possible D match to TRBD2 (5 bases). CDR3 length: 11 amino acids. CDR1 is SQVTM, CDR2 ANQGSEA, per germline. V shed 6 bases and J shed 3 bases, with 9 bases lying between them. This CDR3 reads CSVARDYEQYF. The CDR3 DNA reads TGCAGCGTGGCCCGGGACTACGAGCAGTACTTC.